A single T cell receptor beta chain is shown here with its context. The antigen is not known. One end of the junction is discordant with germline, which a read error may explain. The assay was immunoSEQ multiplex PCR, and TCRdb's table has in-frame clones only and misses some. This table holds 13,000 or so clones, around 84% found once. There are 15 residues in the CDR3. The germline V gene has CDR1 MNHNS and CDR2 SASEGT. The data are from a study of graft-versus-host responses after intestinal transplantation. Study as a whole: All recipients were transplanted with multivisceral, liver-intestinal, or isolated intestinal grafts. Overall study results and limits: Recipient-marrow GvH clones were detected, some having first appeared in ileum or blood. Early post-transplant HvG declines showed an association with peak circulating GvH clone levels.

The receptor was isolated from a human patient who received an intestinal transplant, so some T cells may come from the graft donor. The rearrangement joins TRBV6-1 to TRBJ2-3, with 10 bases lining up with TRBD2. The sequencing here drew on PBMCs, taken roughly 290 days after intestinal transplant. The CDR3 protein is CASREVAGGADTQYF. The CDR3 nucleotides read TGTGCCAGCAGGGAAGTAGCGGGAGGCGCAGATACGCAGTATTTT.